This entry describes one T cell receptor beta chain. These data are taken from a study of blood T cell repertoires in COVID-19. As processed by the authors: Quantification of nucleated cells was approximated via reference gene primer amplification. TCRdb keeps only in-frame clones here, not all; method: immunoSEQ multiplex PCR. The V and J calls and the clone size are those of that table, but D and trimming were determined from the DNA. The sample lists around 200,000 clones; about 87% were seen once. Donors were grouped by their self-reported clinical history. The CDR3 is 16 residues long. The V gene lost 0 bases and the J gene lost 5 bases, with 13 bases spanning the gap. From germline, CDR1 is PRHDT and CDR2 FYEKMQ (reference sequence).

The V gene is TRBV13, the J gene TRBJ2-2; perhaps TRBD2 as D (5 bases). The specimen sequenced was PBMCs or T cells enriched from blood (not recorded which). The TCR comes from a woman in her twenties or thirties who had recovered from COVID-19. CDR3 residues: CASSLGRGSGTGELFF. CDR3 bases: TGTGCCAGCAGCTTAGGTCGGGGTTCCGGAACCGGGGAGCTGTTTTTT. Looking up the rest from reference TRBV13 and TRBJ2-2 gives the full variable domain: AAGVIQSPRHLIKEKRETATLKCYPIPRHDTVYWYQQGPGQDPQFLISFYEKMQSDKGSIPDRFSAQQFSDYHSELNMSSLELGDSALYFCASSLGRGSGTGELFFGEGSRLTVL.